This entry features one T cell receptor (beta chain) sequence. Sequencing was performed with immunoSEQ multiplex PCR; in TCRdb, only in-frame clones are kept and a portion is missing. The sample carries 100,000 to 150,000 clones, around 88% recorded once. Germline V CDR1 and CDR2: SGHNT, YENEEA. The CDR3 is made up of 12 amino acids. The V end lost 0 bases, the J end lost 7 bases, and 5 bases lay between the germline ends. The data were obtained in a study of cytomegalovirus exposure and HLA in healthy donors. Sequenced material: PBMCs. The TCR sequence derives from a man younger than 35 in good health and CMV-seronegative. V is TRBV11-3 and J is TRBJ2-3, with D uncertain. The DNA for the CDR3 is TGTGCCAGCAGCTTAGAGTTATATACGCAGTATTTT. As protein: CASSLELYTQYF.